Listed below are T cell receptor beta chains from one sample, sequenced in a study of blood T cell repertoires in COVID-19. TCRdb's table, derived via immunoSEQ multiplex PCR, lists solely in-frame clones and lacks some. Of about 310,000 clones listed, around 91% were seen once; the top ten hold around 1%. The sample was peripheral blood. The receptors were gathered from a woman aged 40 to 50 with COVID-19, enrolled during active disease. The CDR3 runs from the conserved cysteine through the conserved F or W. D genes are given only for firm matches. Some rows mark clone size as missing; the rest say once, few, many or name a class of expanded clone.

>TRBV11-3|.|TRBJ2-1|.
TGTGCCAGCAGCCCAGGGACTGGCTGGAGGAGCTCCTACAATGAGCAGTTCTTC
CASSPGTGWRSSYNEQFF
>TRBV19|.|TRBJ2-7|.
TGTGCCAGTAGTTCATCCGGGACAAAGTTCTACGAGCAGTACTTC
CASSSSGTKFYEQYF
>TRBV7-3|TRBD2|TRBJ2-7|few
TGTGCCAGGCCGGGGGGAGTCTCCTACGAGCAGTACTTC
CARPGGVSYEQYF
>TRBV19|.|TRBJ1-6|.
TGTGCCAGTAGTATGGAGGTCGGGGGGTATAATTCACCCCTCCACTTT
CASSMEVGGYNSPLHF
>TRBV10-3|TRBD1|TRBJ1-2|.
TGTGCCATCAGTGAAGACAGGGTTAATGGCTACACCTTC
CAISEDRVNGYTF
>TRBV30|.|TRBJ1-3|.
TGTGCCTGGAGTGTACTGGGCACCTTCTCTGGAAACACCATATATTTT
CAWSVLGTFSGNTIYF
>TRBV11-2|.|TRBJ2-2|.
TGTGCCAGCAAGGGGATACCCGGGGAGCTGTTTTTT
CASKGIPGELFF
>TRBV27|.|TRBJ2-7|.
TGTGCCAGCAGTTCCTATTTACACCGCCGGACTACCGCCTACGAGCAGTACTTC
CASSSYLHRRTTAYEQYF
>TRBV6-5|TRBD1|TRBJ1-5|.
TGTGCCAGCGGCCGGGACAGAGGTCAGCCCCAGCATTTT
CASGRDRGQPQHF
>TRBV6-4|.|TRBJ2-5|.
TGTGCCAGCAGTGACTCAGTGGGAGCTGGGGAGACCCAGTACTTC
CASSDSVGAGETQYF
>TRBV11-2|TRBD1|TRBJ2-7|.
TGTGCCAGCAGCCCAGACAGGGGGGGCTACGAGCAGTACTTC
CASSPDRGGYEQYF
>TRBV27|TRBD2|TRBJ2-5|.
TGTGCCAGCAGTTTAGAGGCTAGCGGAGAGACCCAGTACTTC
CASSLEASGETQYF
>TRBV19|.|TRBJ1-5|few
TGTGCCAGTAGTATACGGGGTGATCAGCCCCAGCATTTT
CASSIRGDQPQHF
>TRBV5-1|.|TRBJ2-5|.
TGCGCCAGCAGCTCGCTCCTAGGTGAGACCCAGTACTTC
CASSSLLGETQYF
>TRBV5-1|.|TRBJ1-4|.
TGCGCCAGCAGCCCCCAACAGGGAACTAATGAAAAACTGTTTTTT
CASSPQQGTNEKLFF
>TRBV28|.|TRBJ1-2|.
TGTGCCAGTTCAGTCTTTAACTATGGCTACACCTTC
CASSVFNYGYTF
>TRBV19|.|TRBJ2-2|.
TGTGCCAGTAGCAACACAGGGACCGGGGAGCTGTTTTTT
CASSNTGTGELFF
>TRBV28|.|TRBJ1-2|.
TGTGCCAGCAGTTTATCCGATCCATCGCGCGGCTACACCTTC
CASSLSDPSRGYTF
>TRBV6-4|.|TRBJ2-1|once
TGTGCCAGCAGTGACTACCAGGGGCGTGAGCAGTTCTTC
CASSDYQGREQFF
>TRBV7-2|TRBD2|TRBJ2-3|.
TGTGCCAGCAGCTCCGGGACTAGCCCAGATACGCAGTATTTT
CASSSGTSPDTQYF
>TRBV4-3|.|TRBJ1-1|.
TGCGCCAGCAGCCAAGTGCGGAACACTGAAGCTTTCTTT
CASSQVRNTEAFF
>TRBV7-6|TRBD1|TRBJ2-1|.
TGTGCCAGCAGCCCGCGGGCCGGGACAGGGTCCTACAATGAGCAGTTCTTC
CASSPRAGTGSYNEQFF
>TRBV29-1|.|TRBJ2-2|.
TGCAGCGTTGAACGCAGGAGGCTTCTGAACACCGGGGAGCTGTTTTTT
CSVERRRLLNTGELFF
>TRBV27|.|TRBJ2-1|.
TGTGCCAGCAGACAGACTAAAGGCCCCCAGCAGTTCTTC
CASRQTKGPQQFF
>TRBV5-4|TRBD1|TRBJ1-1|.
TGTGCCAGCAGACCCGGACAGGCTAGGAACACTGAAGCTTTCTTT
CASRPGQARNTEAFF
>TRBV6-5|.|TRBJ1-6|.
TGTGCCAGCAGTATAACGACTGGGGGGAATTCACCCCTCCACTTT
CASSITTGGNSPLHF
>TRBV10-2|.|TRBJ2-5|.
TGCGCCAGCAGATCAGGGGTCCTCGGAGCTCGGGAGACCCAGTACTTC
CASRSGVLGARETQYF
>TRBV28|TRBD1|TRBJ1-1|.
TGTGCCAGCAGTTTTCTGGACAGGGGGCATAGCACTGAAGCTTTCTTT
CASSFLDRGHSTEAFF
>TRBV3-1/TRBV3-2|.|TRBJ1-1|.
TGTGCCAGCAGCGGCCTAACAGGGAGCGGGGCTGAAGCTTTCTTT
CASSGLTGSGAEAFF